The 27 T cell receptor beta chains reported below all come from one sample, sequenced in a study of blood T cell repertoires in COVID-19. The assay was immunoSEQ multiplex PCR, and TCRdb's table has in-frame clones only and misses some. The profile shows roughly 200,000 clones, 65% to 90% of them singletons. The sequenced sample consisted of PBMCs or T cells enriched from blood (not recorded which). Receptors were obtained from a woman between 40 and 50 years old with acute COVID-19.

This sequence joins TRBV28 and TRBJ2-7, with TRBD1 as a possible D gene (7 bases). In germline, CDR1 is MDHEN, CDR2 SYDVKM. CDR3 length: 14 amino acids. Deletions cut 6 bases from V and 6 bases from J, with 18 bases between. The CDR3 sequence is CASRNTIQGGEQYF. CDR3 nucleotides: TGTGCCAGCAGGAACACAATTCAGGGGGGCGAGCAGTACTTC.

The chain joins TRBV9 to TRBJ2-3, with 8 bases identical to TRBD1. This CDR3 is 15 amino acids long. Germline V gene sequence: CDR1 SGDLS, CDR2 YYNGEE. V gave up 3 bases and J gave up 7 bases; unmatched junction bases: 10. This chain's CDR3 is CASSGTGRFAYTQYF. The CDR3 DNA reads TGTGCCAGCAGCGGGACAGGGAGATTCGCATATACGCAGTATTTT.

This clone was found once. The chain recombines TRBV28 with TRBJ1-5, with a weak D call TRBD1 (5 bases). Germline CDR1 reads MDHEN; CDR2 reads SYDVKM. V dropped 4 bases and J dropped 0 bases, with 19 bases sitting between them. This CDR3 comprises 18 residues. The CDR3 here is CASSSRDSAIYSNQPQHF. CDR3 bases: TGTGCCAGCAGTTCCCGCGACAGTGCAATTTATAGCAATCAGCCCCAGCATTTT.

This clone was counted once. V and J are TRBV11-2 and TRBJ2-1; TRBD2 agrees at 9 bases. This CDR3 is 17 amino acids long. CDR1 is SGHAT and CDR2 is FQNNGV in the germline V gene. The V segment lost 5 bases and the J segment 0 bases; nucleotides outside the gene matches: 8. CDR3: CASSTSGGRRSYNEQFF. The CDR3 DNA follows: TGTGCCAGCAGCACAAGCGGGGGGAGACGCTCCTACAATGAGCAGTTCTTC.

The chain combines TRBV5-1 with TRBJ2-5; the match to TRBD1 covers 7 bases. CDR3 length: 15 amino acids. J gave up 5 bases and V 6 bases, and 13 bases lay outside the gene matches. Germline V gene sequence: CDR1 SGHRS, CDR2 YFSETQ. The CDR3 DNA follows: TGCGCCAGCACCTACACAGGGGCCATCTCGGAGACCCAGTACTTC. This sequence encodes CASTYTGAISETQYF.

This clone was observed a single time. V gene TRBV5-5 combines with J gene TRBJ1-4; TRBD1 is a possible D gene (5 bases). V dropped 1 base and J dropped 10 bases, with 5 bases sitting between them. Per the germline V gene, CDR1 is SGHKS and CDR2 is YYEKEE (reference sequence). The CDR3 covers 11 residues. Here the CDR3 DNA reads TGTGCCAGCAGCTTGACAGGAAAACTGTTTTTT. This encodes CASSLTGKLFF.

The rearrangement uses TRBV3-1 (or the pseudogene TRBV3-2) and TRBJ2-2; 9 bases align to TRBD2. The CDR3 spans 14 residues. In germline, CDR1 is LGHDT, CDR2 YNNKEL (reference sequence). Germline trimming cut 2 bases from V and 6 bases from J; bases unmatched to any gene: 1. The CDR3 protein is CASSQIAGAGELFF. The CDR3 DNA sequence: TGTGCCAGCAGCCAAATAGCGGGAGCCGGGGAGCTGTTTTTT.

The V call is TRBV10-3, the J call TRBJ2-7, with 8 bases aligning to TRBD2. V was clipped by 3 bases and J by 3 bases; unmatched bases: 7. CDR1 is ENHRY and CDR2 is SYGVKD in the germline V gene. The CDR3 totals 15 residues. CDR3 sequence reads: CAISDADGRVYEQYF. CDR3 bases: TGTGCCATCAGTGATGCGGACGGGAGGGTCTACGAGCAGTACTTC.

V gene TRBV27 combines with J gene TRBJ2-2, with D unresolved. The CDR3 extends over 12 amino acids. Germline V gives CDR1 MNHEY, CDR2 SMNVEV (reference sequence). V lost 3 bases, J lost 7 bases, and 6 bases lay in between. The CDR3 DNA follows: TGTGCCAGCAGTTTGGCTGTCGGGGAGCTGTTTTTT. It translates to CASSLAVGELFF.

The chain carries TRBV12-3 or TRBV12-4 and TRBJ2-5; tentative D call: TRBD2 (5 bases). This CDR3 is 13 amino acids long. The V end was cut by 6 bases, the J end by 4 bases, with 12 bases between. CDR3: CASSRSARETQYF. DNA for the CDR3: TGTGCCAGCAGCCGTAGCGCCAGAGAGACCCAGTACTTC.

The chain uses TRBV11-2 and TRBJ2-7; no definite D call. The CDR3 is 14 amino acids. V lost 1 base to trimming and J lost 1 base, with 8 bases between them. Germline CDR1 is SGHAT and CDR2 is FQNNGV. CDR3 in DNA: TGTGCCAGCAGCTTAGTCGTTGTTTCCTACGAGCAGTACTTC. The encoded protein is CASSLVVVSYEQYF.

In its sample, this clone was seen once. CDR3 sequence (DNA): TGTGCCAGCTCCCCTGGGCCCGATAGCAATCAGCCCCAGCATTTT. This encodes CASSPGPDSNQPQHF. The chain couples TRBV18 to TRBJ1-5; D remains ambiguous. V lost 6 bases to trimming and J lost 0 bases, with 12 bases between them. The CDR3 contains 15 residues. The germline V gene has CDR1 KGHSH and CDR2 LQKENI.

CDR3 sequence (DNA): TGTGCCTGGAGTGTACGGGGGGTAAGCAATCAGCCCCAGCATTTT. Translating it yields CAWSVRGVSNQPQHF. The J gene is TRBJ1-5, the V gene TRBV30; tentative D call: TRBD1 (5 bases). CDR1 and CDR2 from the germline V gene are GTSNPN and SVGIG (reference sequence). The CDR3 has 15 residues. V lost 0 bases, J lost 1 base, and 10 bases lay in between.

This chain links TRBV19 with TRBJ1-6; maybe TRBD1 (5 bases). Germline CDR1 reads LNHDA; CDR2 reads SQIVND (reference sequence). This CDR3 has 16 amino acids. Trimming pared 4 bases from V and 10 bases from J, leaving 20 bases between. CDR3 in amino acids: CASSTSWAGSGSPLHF. CDR3 DNA: TGTGCCAGTAGTACCTCGTGGGCGGGGTCAGGGTCACCCCTCCACTTT. Looking up the rest from reference TRBV19 and TRBJ1-6 gives the full variable domain: DGGITQSPKYLFRKEGQNVTLSCEQNLNHDAMYWYRQDPGQGLRLIYYSQIVNDFQKGDIAEGYSVSREKKESFPLTVTSAQKNPTAFYLCASSTSWAGSGSPLHFGNGTRLTVT.

The chain combines TRBV3-1 (or the pseudogene TRBV3-2) with TRBJ2-7, with 7 bases lining up with TRBD1. CDR1 is LGHDT, CDR2 YNNKEL, per germline (reference sequence). V lost 4 bases to trimming and J lost 3 bases; unmatched junction nucleotides: 3. This CDR3 comprises 13 residues. As DNA, the CDR3 is TGTGCCAGCAGCCGAGACAGGGTCTACGAGCAGTACTTC. Translation gives CASSRDRVYEQYF.

The V and J genes are TRBV30 and TRBJ1-6; possible D gene TRBD1, 5 bases. The germline V gene has CDR1 GTSNPN and CDR2 SVGIG (reference sequence). V lost 2 bases to trimming and J lost 0 bases, with 23 bases between them. This CDR3 comprises 20 residues. DNA for the CDR3: TGTGCCTGGAGTCTATCACCACCCCTCAGGGCAAGCTCCTATAATTCACCCCTCCACTTT. It is translated as CAWSLSPPLRASSYNSPLHF.

The chain has TRBV19 and TRBJ2-1, with D maybe TRBD1 (7 bases). From germline, CDR1 is LNHDA and CDR2 SQIVND (reference sequence). Deletions cut 0 bases from V and 5 bases from J, with 17 bases between. The CDR3 runs to 17 residues. CDR3 amino acids: CASSIDILQGRHNEQFF. The CDR3 DNA reads as TGTGCCAGTAGTATAGATATCCTACAGGGGAGGCACAATGAGCAGTTCTTC.

The gene calls are TRBV4-3 and TRBJ2-1; 8 bases agree with TRBD2. Looked up from germline, CDR1 is LGHNA and CDR2 is YSLEER. The junction had 6 bases not matched to a gene; V was cut back by 4 bases and J by 1 base. This CDR3 is built from 16 residues. CDR3 residues: CASSRKIAGSYNEQFF. In DNA form, the CDR3 reads TGCGCCAGCAGCCGCAAAATAGCGGGATCCTACAATGAGCAGTTCTTC.

V gene TRBV13 combines with J gene TRBJ2-7, with no clear D. The CDR3 contains 14 residues. CDR1 PRHDT and CDR2 FYEKMQ come from the germline V gene (reference sequence). The V and J ends lost 0 bases and 7 bases respectively, with 13 bases between them. The CDR3 loop is CASSLGTSAKEQYF. The CDR3 nucleotides are TGTGCCAGCAGCTTAGGGACATCGGCGAAGGAGCAGTACTTC.

The chain links TRBV19 to TRBJ2-1, with 9 bases aligning to TRBD2. Germline trimming cut 2 bases from V and 9 bases from J; bases unmatched to any gene: 8. In germline, CDR1 is LNHDA, CDR2 SQIVND (reference sequence). The CDR3 extends over 15 amino acids. The DNA for the CDR3 is TGTGCCAGTAGTATAATATCGGGACTAGCAGGTGAGCAGTTCTTC. This codes for CASSIISGLAGEQFF. Looking up the rest from reference TRBV19 and TRBJ2-1 gives the full variable domain: DGGITQSPKYLFRKEGQNVTLSCEQNLNHDAMYWYRQDPGQGLRLIYYSQIVNDFQKGDIAEGYSVSREKKESFPLTVTSAQKNPTAFYLCASSIISGLAGEQFFGPGTRLTVL.

The chain has TRBV29-1 and TRBJ1-2; the match to TRBD1 covers 10 bases. The germline V gene has CDR1 SQVTM and CDR2 ANQGSEA. The CDR3 is made up of 16 amino acids. After removal of 5 bases from V and 4 bases from J, the junction contained 13 bases not matched to a gene. In DNA form, the CDR3 reads TGCAGCGTTTTCCTATCGGGACAGGGGAAGAGCTATGGCTACACCTTC. Translation gives CSVFLSGQGKSYGYTF.

There are a few counts of this clone. The chain employs TRBV7-3 and TRBJ2-2, with D perhaps matching TRBD2 (6 bases). The germline CDR1 and CDR2 sequences are SGHTA and FQGTGA. This CDR3 region has 13 residues. V was trimmed by 3 bases and J by 8 bases, leaving 10 bases between them. The CDR3 nucleotides are TGTGCCAGCAGCTTCTCCCGGGGGGGGGAGCTGTTTTTT. Translated: CASSFSRGGELFF.

The V and J genes are TRBV7-9 and TRBJ2-3; D remains unclear. V was trimmed by 5 bases and J by 1 base, leaving 10 bases between them. The CDR3 length is 14 residues. CDR1 is SEHNR, CDR2 FQNEAQ, per germline (reference sequence). CDR3: CASSLVSGTDTQYF. The CDR3 DNA sequence: TGTGCCAGCAGCCTAGTTTCGGGCACAGATACGCAGTATTTT.

The V gene is TRBV20-1, the J gene TRBJ2-7; TRBD2 agrees at 10 bases. Unmatched junction bases numbered 4, after V lost 3 bases and J lost 2 bases. CDR1 and CDR2 from the germline V gene are DFQATT and SNEGSKA (reference sequence). This CDR3 spans 14 amino acids. The CDR3 loop is CSASTSGAPYEQYF. The CDR3 region has the DNA TGCAGTGCTAGTACTAGCGGGGCCCCCTACGAGCAGTACTTC.

This chain connects TRBV7-2 to TRBJ2-2; the match to TRBD2 covers 7 bases. The germline gives CDR1 SGHTA, CDR2 FQGNSA. V shed 5 bases and J 7 bases; nucleotides not matched to a gene: 7. The CDR3 covers 14 residues. The CDR3 sequence is CASSPWDYSGELFF. The DNA of the CDR3 is TGTGCCAGCAGCCCCTGGGACTACAGCGGGGAGCTGTTTTTT.

The chain employs TRBV5-1 and TRBJ2-7; 10 nucleotides align to TRBD2. V lost 4 bases to trimming and J lost 2 bases; unmatched junction nucleotides: 6. CDR3 length equals 15 residues. From germline, CDR1 is SGHRS and CDR2 YFSETQ. Here the CDR3 reads CASSITAGGTYEQYF. CDR3 DNA: TGCGCCAGCAGCATAACAGCGGGAGGGACCTACGAGCAGTACTTC.

The chain carries TRBV15 and TRBJ2-3, with D maybe TRBD1 (6 bases). There are 16 residues in the CDR3. Germline V CDR1 and CDR2: LNHNV, YYDKDF (reference sequence). V was clipped by 0 bases and J by 3 bases, with 13 bases between them. The CDR3 DNA follows: TGTGCCACCAGCAGAGATCAGGGGATGGCGACAGATACGCAGTATTTT. This codes for CATSRDQGMATDTQYF.